This T cell receptor (beta chain) was captured by sequencing in a study of T-cell memory formation after mild COVID-19. Study conclusions and caveats: Second-wave clones that peaked on day 37 lacked confirmed SARS-CoV-2 specificity. While clones contracting from day 15 to 85 were balanced between CD4 and CD8, later expanders leaned CD4+. CD4+ clones that contracted lay mainly in CM and EM; CD8+ ones lay in EMRA.

The CDR3 runs to 14 residues. V was pared by 4 bases and J by 1 base, with 14 bases between. Looked up from germline, CDR1 is DFQATT and CDR2 is SNEGSKA (reference sequence). A note on this clonotype: Its specificity is unknown.

cDNA libraries for TCR alpha and TCR beta, carrying sample barcodes and UMIs, came from 5'RACE with constant-segment primers. One entry per CDR3 protein results from TCRdb running MiXCR on the 5' RACE reads. The repertoire includes 470,000 or so distinct CDR3 sequences, over 15% of them detected once, and more than 8% sits in the top ten. This TCR was sampled from an adult woman who had mild COVID-19 (a few samples of this study predate the infection). Cell type and time point are not known. The specimen was PBMCs or a T cell subset sorted from them (not recorded which). The chain joins TRBV20-1 to TRBJ2-7, with D perhaps matching TRBD2 (5 bases). CDR3 in amino acids: CSAKRTSRSYEQYF. CDR3 in DNA: TGCAGTGCTAAGAGGACTTCCAGATCCTACGAGCAGTACTTC.